A selection of T cell receptor beta chains follows, all from one sample in a study of T-cell reconstitution after alpha-beta-depleted transplantation in children. TCRdb re-analysed the PCR reads in MiXCR, keeping a single row per CDR3 protein. The sample carries a few hundred thousand distinct CDR3 sequences, approximately 12% recorded once. The sequenced sample was PBMCs, obtained from the stem cell graft. The origin of the receptors is a human donor who donated a stem cell graft to a child with Fanconi anemia. The CDR3 runs from the conserved cysteine through the conserved F or W. The D gene is left open where the match is weak. Not every row has a clone size; where given, it reads once, few, many or a size class.

d_call: .; j_call: TRBJ2-7; clone_size: .; v_call: TRBV25-1; cdr3_aa: CASHLTGSYEQYF; cdr3_nt: TGTGCCAGCCATTTAACAGGTTCCTACGAGCAGTACTTC
d_call: TRBD1; j_call: TRBJ1-2; clone_size: few; v_call: TRBV12-3/TRBV12-4; cdr3_aa: CASAPGQRSYGYTF; cdr3_nt: TGTGCCAGCGCCCCGGGACAGCGAAGCTATGGCTACACCTTC
d_call: .; j_call: TRBJ1-1; clone_size: .; v_call: TRBV18; cdr3_aa: CASSPSQETNTEAFF; cdr3_nt: TGTGCCAGCTCACCAAGCCAGGAGACCAACACTGAAGCTTTCTTT
d_call: TRBD1; j_call: TRBJ1-2; clone_size: once; v_call: TRBV5-6; cdr3_aa: CASSPNEGARLYGYTF; cdr3_nt: TGTGCCAGCAGCCCGAACGAGGGGGCGCGGCTCTATGGCTACACCTTC
d_call: .; j_call: TRBJ2-3; clone_size: many; v_call: TRBV12-3/TRBV12-4; cdr3_aa: CASSRGDTQYF; cdr3_nt: TGTGCCAGCTCCCGGGGGGATACGCAGTATTTT
d_call: .; j_call: TRBJ2-4; clone_size: few; v_call: TRBV6-5; cdr3_aa: CAIGGERGAAKNIQYF; cdr3_nt: TGTGCCATCGGAGGAGAGAGAGGTGCAGCCAAAAACATTCAGTACTTC
d_call: .; j_call: TRBJ1-2; clone_size: many; v_call: TRBV10-3; cdr3_aa: CAISESMRGYGYTF; cdr3_nt: TGTGCCATCAGTGAGTCGATGAGGGGCTATGGCTACACCTTC
d_call: TRBD2; j_call: TRBJ2-1; clone_size: .; v_call: TRBV18; cdr3_aa: CASFSGGSHSYNEQFF; cdr3_nt: TGTGCCAGCTTTTCGGGCGGGAGCCACTCCTACAATGAGCAGTTCTTC
d_call: .; j_call: TRBJ2-7; clone_size: .; v_call: TRBV4-3; cdr3_aa: CASSQTQGSHSYEQYF; cdr3_nt: TGCGCCAGCAGCCAAACTCAGGGAAGCCACTCCTACGAGCAGTACTTC
d_call: TRBD1; j_call: TRBJ2-1; clone_size: .; v_call: TRBV10-3; cdr3_aa: CAISPIGTGSSYNEQFF; cdr3_nt: TGTGCCATCAGCCCGATTGGGACAGGGAGCTCCTACAATGAGCAGTTCTTC
d_call: .; j_call: TRBJ2-4; clone_size: many; v_call: TRBV12-3/TRBV12-4; cdr3_aa: CASSHRPRAPIQYF; cdr3_nt: TGTGCCAGCAGCCACCGACCGAGGGCTCCCATTCAGTACTTC
d_call: .; j_call: TRBJ1-4; clone_size: .; v_call: TRBV6-1; cdr3_aa: CASILTGISRKLFF; cdr3_nt: TGTGCCAGCATACTGACAGGCATCTCCAGAAAACTGTTTTTT
d_call: TRBD1; j_call: TRBJ1-5; clone_size: .; v_call: TRBV15; cdr3_aa: CATSINPRGNQPQHF; cdr3_nt: TGTGCCACCAGCATAAATCCCAGGGGGAATCAGCCCCAGCATTTT
d_call: .; j_call: TRBJ1-1; clone_size: .; v_call: TRBV27; cdr3_aa: CASRERGQNTEAFF; cdr3_nt: TGTGCCAGCAGAGAACGGGGACAGAACACTGAAGCTTTCTTT
d_call: .; j_call: TRBJ1-1; clone_size: .; v_call: TRBV20-1; cdr3_aa: CSARDNRGMNTEAFF; cdr3_nt: TGCAGTGCTAGAGATAACCGGGGGATGAACACTGAAGCTTTCTTT
d_call: .; j_call: TRBJ2-3; clone_size: many; v_call: TRBV18; cdr3_aa: CASSPFGRPDTQYF; cdr3_nt: TGTGCCAGCTCACCATTCGGCCGGCCAGATACGCAGTATTTT
d_call: .; j_call: TRBJ1-5; clone_size: many; v_call: TRBV20-1; cdr3_aa: CSARDWERGDQPQHF; cdr3_nt: TGCAGTGCTAGAGATTGGGAGAGGGGAGATCAGCCCCAGCATTTT
d_call: .; j_call: TRBJ2-3; clone_size: many; v_call: TRBV20-1; cdr3_aa: CSARYDRPGGKPSTDTQYF; cdr3_nt: TGCAGTGCTAGATATGACAGGCCCGGGGGCAAACCTAGCACAGATACGCAGTATTTT
d_call: TRBD1; j_call: TRBJ1-1; clone_size: .; v_call: TRBV11-2; cdr3_aa: CASSSRGTGDSEAFF; cdr3_nt: TGTGCCAGCAGCTCACGAGGGACAGGGGATAGTGAAGCTTTCTTT
d_call: .; j_call: TRBJ2-1; clone_size: many; v_call: TRBV7-8; cdr3_aa: CASSPGGGYNEQFF; cdr3_nt: TGTGCCAGCAGCCCGGGGGGCGGCTACAATGAGCAGTTCTTC
d_call: .; j_call: TRBJ2-7; clone_size: few; v_call: TRBV30; cdr3_aa: CAWGRRAYEQYF; cdr3_nt: TGTGCCTGGGGACGGCGAGCTTACGAGCAGTACTTC
d_call: .; j_call: TRBJ1-5; clone_size: few; v_call: TRBV29-1; cdr3_aa: CSVEDRDIRGFQPQHF; cdr3_nt: TGCAGCGTTGAAGATCGGGACATAAGGGGATTTCAGCCCCAGCATTTT
d_call: .; j_call: TRBJ2-3; clone_size: many; v_call: TRBV25-1; cdr3_aa: CASSEFAGATDTQYF; cdr3_nt: TGTGCCAGCAGTGAATTTGCGGGGGCCACAGATACGCAGTATTTT
d_call: .; j_call: TRBJ2-2; clone_size: few; v_call: TRBV5-1; cdr3_aa: CASSFDGDHTGELFF; cdr3_nt: TGCGCCAGCAGCTTTGACGGGGACCACACCGGGGAGCTGTTTTTT
d_call: .; j_call: TRBJ1-5; clone_size: few; v_call: TRBV27; cdr3_aa: CASSLRQGSNQPQHF; cdr3_nt: TGTGCCAGCAGTTTGAGGCAGGGTAGCAATCAGCCCCAGCATTTT
d_call: .; j_call: TRBJ2-2; clone_size: few; v_call: TRBV3-1; cdr3_aa: CASSQEGDNTGELFF; cdr3_nt: TGTGCCAGCAGCCAAGAAGGGGATAACACCGGGGAGCTGTTTTTT
d_call: .; j_call: TRBJ2-2; clone_size: .; v_call: TRBV7-7; cdr3_aa: CASSLEAGYTGELFF; cdr3_nt: TGTGCTAGCAGCTTAGAAGCGGGCTACACCGGGGAGCTGTTTTTT
d_call: .; j_call: TRBJ2-5; clone_size: .; v_call: TRBV20-1; cdr3_aa: CSARDRIGGTETQYF; cdr3_nt: TGCAGTGCTAGAGATCGAATAGGGGGTACGGAGACCCAGTACTTC
d_call: .; j_call: TRBJ2-3; clone_size: few; v_call: TRBV7-9; cdr3_aa: CASSQQGADTQYF; cdr3_nt: TGTGCCAGCAGCCAACAGGGTGCAGATACGCAGTATTTT
d_call: TRBD1; j_call: TRBJ2-1; clone_size: .; v_call: TRBV6-1; cdr3_aa: CASSRTSGQGYNEQFF; cdr3_nt: TGTGCCAGCAGTCGGACCTCGGGACAGGGTTACAATGAGCAGTTCTTC
d_call: TRBD1; j_call: TRBJ2-3; clone_size: many; v_call: TRBV5-6; cdr3_aa: CASSPSGQGYDTQYF; cdr3_nt: TGTGCCAGCAGCCCTAGTGGACAGGGGTATGATACGCAGTATTTT